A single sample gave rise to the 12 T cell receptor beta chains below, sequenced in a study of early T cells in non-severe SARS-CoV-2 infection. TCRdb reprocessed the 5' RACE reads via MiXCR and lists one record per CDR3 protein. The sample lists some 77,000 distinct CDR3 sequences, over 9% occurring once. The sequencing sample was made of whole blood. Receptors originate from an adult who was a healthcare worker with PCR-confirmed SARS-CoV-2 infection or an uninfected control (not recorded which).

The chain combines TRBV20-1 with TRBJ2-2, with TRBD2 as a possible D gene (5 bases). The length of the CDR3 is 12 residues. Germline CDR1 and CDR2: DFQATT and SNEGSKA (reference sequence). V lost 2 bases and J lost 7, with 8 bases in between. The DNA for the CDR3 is TGCAGTGCTAGACTGAGCGGCGGGGAGCTGTTTTTT. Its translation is CSARLSGGELFF.

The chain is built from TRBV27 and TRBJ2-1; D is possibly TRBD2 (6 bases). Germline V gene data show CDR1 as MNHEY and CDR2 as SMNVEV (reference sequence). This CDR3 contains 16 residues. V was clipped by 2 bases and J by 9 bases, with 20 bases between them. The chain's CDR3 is CASSLGWSLGGGEQFF. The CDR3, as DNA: TGTGCCAGCAGTTTAGGGTGGAGCCTCGGGGGAGGTGAGCAGTTCTTC.

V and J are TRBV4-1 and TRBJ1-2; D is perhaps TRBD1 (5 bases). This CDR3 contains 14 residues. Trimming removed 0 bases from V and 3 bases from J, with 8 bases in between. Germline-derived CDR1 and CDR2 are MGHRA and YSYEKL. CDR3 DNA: TGCGCCAGCAGCCAAGAACTCAGGGACTATGGCTACACCTTC. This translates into CASSQELRDYGYTF.

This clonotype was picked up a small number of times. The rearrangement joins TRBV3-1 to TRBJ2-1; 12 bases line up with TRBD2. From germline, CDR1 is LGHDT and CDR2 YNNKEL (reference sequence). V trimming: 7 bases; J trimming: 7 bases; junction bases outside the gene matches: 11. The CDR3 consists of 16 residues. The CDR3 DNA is TGTGCCAGCACACACGCGCGTCTAGCGGGAGGGAATGAGCAGTTCTTC. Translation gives CASTHARLAGGNEQFF.

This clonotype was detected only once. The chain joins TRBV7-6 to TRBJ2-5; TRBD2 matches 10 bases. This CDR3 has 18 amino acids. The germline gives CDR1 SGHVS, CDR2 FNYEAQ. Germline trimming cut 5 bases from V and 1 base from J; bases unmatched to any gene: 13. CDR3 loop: CASSPRGWGLALQETQYF. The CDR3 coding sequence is TGTGCCAGCAGCCCGAGGGGGTGGGGACTAGCGCTCCAAGAGACCCAGTACTTC.

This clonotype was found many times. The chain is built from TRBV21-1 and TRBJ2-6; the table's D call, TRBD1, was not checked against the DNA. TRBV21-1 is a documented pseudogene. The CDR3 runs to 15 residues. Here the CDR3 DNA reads TGTGCCAGAGGGGCTTCATCCTCTGGGGCCAACGTCCTGACTTTC. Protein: CARGASSSGANVLTF.

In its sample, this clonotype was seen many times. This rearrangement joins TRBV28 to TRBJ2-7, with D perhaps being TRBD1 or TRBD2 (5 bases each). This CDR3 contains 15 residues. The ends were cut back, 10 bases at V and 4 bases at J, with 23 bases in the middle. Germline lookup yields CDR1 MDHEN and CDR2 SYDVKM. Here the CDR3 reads CATENPGTGLYEQYF. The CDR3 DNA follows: TGTGCCACTGAAAACCCCGGAACAGGACTTTACGAGCAGTACTTC.

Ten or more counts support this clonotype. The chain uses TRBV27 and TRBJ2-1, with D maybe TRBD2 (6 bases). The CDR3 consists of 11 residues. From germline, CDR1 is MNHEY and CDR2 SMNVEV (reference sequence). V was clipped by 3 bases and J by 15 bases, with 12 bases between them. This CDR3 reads CASSFLRDLFF. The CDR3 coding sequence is TGTGCCAGCAGTTTTCTGCGGGACCTGTTCTTC.

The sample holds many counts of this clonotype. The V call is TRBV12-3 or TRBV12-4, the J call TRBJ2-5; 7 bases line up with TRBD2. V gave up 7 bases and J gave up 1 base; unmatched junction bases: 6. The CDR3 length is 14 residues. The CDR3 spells CASKFSGGQETQYF. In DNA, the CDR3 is TGTGCCAGCAAATTTTCGGGGGGCCAAGAGACCCAGTACTTC.

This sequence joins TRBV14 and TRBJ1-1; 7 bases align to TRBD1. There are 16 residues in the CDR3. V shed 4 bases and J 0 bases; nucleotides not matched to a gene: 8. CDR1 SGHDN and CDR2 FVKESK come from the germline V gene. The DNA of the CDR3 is TGTGCCAGCAGCCCCAGGGGGGGCCTCATGAACACTGAAGCTTTCTTT. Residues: CASSPRGGLMNTEAFF. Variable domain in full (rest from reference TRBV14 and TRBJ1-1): EAGVTQFPSHSVIEKGQTVTLRCDPISGHDNLYWYRRVMGKEIKFLLHFVKESKQDESGMPNNRFLAERTGGTYSTLKVQPAELEDSGVYFCASSPRGGLMNTEAFFGQGTRLTVV.

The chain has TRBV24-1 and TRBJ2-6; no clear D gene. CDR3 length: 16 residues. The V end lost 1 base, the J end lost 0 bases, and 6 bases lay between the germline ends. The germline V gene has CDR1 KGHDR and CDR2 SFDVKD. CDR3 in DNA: TGTGCCACCAGTGATTTCCAATCCTCTGGGGCCAACGTCCTGACTTTC. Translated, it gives CATSDFQSSGANVLTF.

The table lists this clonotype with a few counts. The CDR3 is CASSLDPGYTEAFF. The CDR3 coding sequence is TGCGCCAGCAGCTTGGATCCAGGATACACTGAAGCTTTCTTT. The rearrangement joins TRBV5-1 to TRBJ1-1; no reliable D call. CDR1 SGHRS and CDR2 YFSETQ come from the germline V gene. V was cut by 0 bases and J by 3 bases, with 9 bases left in between. CDR3 length: 14 residues.